This section outlines one TCR beta chain sequence together with its context. The PCR was carried out with 60 Vbeta primers and 13 Jbeta primers. The data were produced by immunoSEQ multiplex PCR, yet TCRdb's version contains in-frame clones alone and is incomplete. Found here are 210,000 or so clones, around 89% of them singletons; the top ten hold about 1%. The CDR3 is 14 residues long. Trimming removed 5 bases from V and 4 bases from J; junction bases left unmatched: 7. CDR1 and CDR2 from the germline V gene are SGHVS and FQNEAQ. This specimen belongs to a study of cytomegalovirus exposure and HLA in healthy donors.

This clonotype originated in a woman aged 18-29 years in good health and CMV-seronegative. This rearrangement joins TRBV7-8 to TRBJ2-7, with 8 bases that match TRBD1. The sample taken for sequencing was PBMCs. As DNA, the CDR3 is TGTGCCAGCAGCCCAAGACAGGGGTCTTACGAGCAGTACTTC. Protein sequence: CASSPRQGSYEQYF.